This TCR beta chain was sequenced in a study of cytomegalovirus exposure and HLA in healthy donors. Overall study results and limits: A later analysis reportedly found that, within productive TCRs, an Asian-associated ancestry cluster had fewer N-insertions than the mean observed across the approximately 670 donors. Data from an earlier analysis indicated that most TCR beta V segments were productive either about 90% or about 30% of the time. In a later analysis, DRB1 alleles had the most associated TCRs; HLA-C alleles the fewest.

The primer mix had 60 Vbeta and 13 Jbeta primers. Measured with immunoSEQ multiplex PCR; TCRdb has only the in-frame clones, and not every one. The table shows under 120,000 clones, with around 70% occurring only once. Details on this clone: The antigen remains undetermined.

There were likely unrecorded immune exposures, though donors were nominally healthy when sampled. Trimming removed 2 bases at V and 3 bases at J, with 7 bases between. Germline CDR1 MGHRA, CDR2 YSYEKL. CDR3 length: 13 amino acids. Sequences were obtained from PBMCs. The chain links TRBV4-1 to TRBJ1-1; D remains ambiguous. This receptor was identified in a man in his forties in good health and CMV-seropositive. Here the CDR3 DNA reads TGCGCCAGCAGCCAATGGCCTTACACTGAAGCTTTCTTT. Encoded protein: CASSQWPYTEAFF.